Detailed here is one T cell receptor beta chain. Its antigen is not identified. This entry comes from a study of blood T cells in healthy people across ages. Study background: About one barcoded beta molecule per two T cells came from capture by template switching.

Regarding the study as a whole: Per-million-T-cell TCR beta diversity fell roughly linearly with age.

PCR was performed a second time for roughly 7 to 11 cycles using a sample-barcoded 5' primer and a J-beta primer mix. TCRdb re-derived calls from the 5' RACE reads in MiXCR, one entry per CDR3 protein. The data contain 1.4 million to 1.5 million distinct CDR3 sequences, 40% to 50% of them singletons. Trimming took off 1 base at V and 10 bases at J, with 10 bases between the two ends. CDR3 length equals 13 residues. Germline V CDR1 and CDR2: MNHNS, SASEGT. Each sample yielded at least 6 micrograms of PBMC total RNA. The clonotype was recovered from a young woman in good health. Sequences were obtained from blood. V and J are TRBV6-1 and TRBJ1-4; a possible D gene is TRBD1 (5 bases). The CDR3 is CASSEGEGSKLFF. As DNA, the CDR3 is TGTGCCAGCAGTGAAGGGGAGGGGTCAAAACTGTTTTTT.